The T cell receptor (beta chain) under discussion was sequenced for a study of identical twins. CDR3 length: 15 residues. The germline CDR1 and CDR2 sequences are MDHEN and SYDVKM. The V end was cut by 2 bases, the J end by 2 bases, with 12 bases between. In TCRdb, the 5' RACE reads were re-called with MiXCR into one record per CDR3 protein. The profile shows a few hundred thousand distinct CDR3 sequences, around 8.8% of them singletons. This clonotype was counted only a few times. This sample was shared with a second study, whose subject was yellow fever vaccine responses in identical twins.

The sequenced sample consisted of memory (CD45RO+) T cells sorted from blood. The receptor was derived from a woman under 30 in good health. The chain links TRBV28 to TRBJ2-5, with unresolved D. CDR3: CASSLPGRQQETQYF. The CDR3, as DNA: TGTGCCAGCAGTTTACCCGGCCGCCAACAAGAGACCCAGTACTTC. The full variable domain, in which reference TRBV28 and TRBJ2-5 provide the parts outside the CDR3, is DVKVTQSSRYLVKRTGEKVFLECVQDMDHENMFWYRQDPGLGLRLIYFSYDVKMKEKGDIPEGYSVSREKKERFSLILESASTNQTSMYLCASSLPGRQQETQYFGPGTRLLVL.